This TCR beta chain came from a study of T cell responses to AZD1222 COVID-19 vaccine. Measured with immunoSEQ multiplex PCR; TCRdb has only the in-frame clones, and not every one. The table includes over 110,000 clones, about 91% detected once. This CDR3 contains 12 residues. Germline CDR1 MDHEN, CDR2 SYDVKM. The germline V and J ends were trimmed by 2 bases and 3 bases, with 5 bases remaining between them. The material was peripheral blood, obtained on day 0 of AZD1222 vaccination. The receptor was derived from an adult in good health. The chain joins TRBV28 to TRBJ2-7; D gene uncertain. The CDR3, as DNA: TGTGCCAGCAGTTTAAGACGCTACGAGCAGTACTTC. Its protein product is CASSLRRYEQYF.